The 18 T cell receptor beta chains below come from one sample, sequenced in a study of OX40 agonist ivuxolimab in advanced cancers. The method was the immunoSEQ multiplex PCR assay. TCRdb re-hosts the immuneACCESS table, in-frame sequences only. Its copies lack some clones; in the studies checked, an unresolved V gene accounts for under half of them, and the cause for the rest is not known. Within this sample are about 26,000 clones, with around four fifths of them counted one time only. The ten top clones hold approximately 26% of the sample. This sample comprised CD4+ or CD8+ T cells sorted from blood, obtained in a trial of the OX40 agonist ivuxolimab. The source is an adult with an advanced solid tumor such as melanoma, head and neck, liver or kidney cancer.

This clone was counted only a few times. The genes are TRBV4-3 and TRBJ1-5, with D uncertain. Trimming took off 1 base at V and 8 bases at J, with 9 bases between the two ends. This CDR3 comprises 13 residues. Germline CDR1 LGHNA, CDR2 YSLEER. CDR3 coding DNA: TGCGCCAGCAGCCAAGTAAAGGGCGAGCCCCAGCATTTT. Its protein product is CASSQVKGEPQHF.

This chain joins TRBV11-3 and TRBJ2-1; a possible D gene is TRBD1 (6 bases). The CDR3 has 11 residues. Looked up from germline, CDR1 is SGHNT and CDR2 is YENEEA. V lost 3 bases to trimming and J lost 12 bases, with 9 bases between them. CDR3 nucleotide sequence: TGTGCCAGCAGCTTGGGGGCCCGGCAGTTCTTC. It translates to CASSLGARQFF. Together with reference TRBV11-3 and TRBJ2-1, the CDR3 gives the full variable domain: EAGVVQSPRYKIIEKKQPVAFWCNPISGHNTLYWYLQNLGQGPELLIRYENEEAVDDSQLPKDRFSAERLKGVDSTLKIQPAELGDSAVYLCASSLGARQFFGPGTRLTVL.

This clone was counted only a few times. V is TRBV7-6 and J is TRBJ2-4; 12 bases map to TRBD2. The junction had 5 bases not matched to a gene; V was cut back by 5 bases and J by 3 bases. The CDR3 is made up of 16 amino acids. The germline CDR1 and CDR2 sequences are SGHVS and FNYEAQ. The CDR3 bases are TGTGCCAGCAGCCCCACGACTAGCGGGGGCAAAAACATTCAGTACTTC. Its protein product is CASSPTTSGGKNIQYF.

The gene calls are TRBV9 and TRBJ1-1; D uncertain. The CDR3 is made up of 13 amino acids. From germline, CDR1 is SGDLS and CDR2 YYNGEE. V lost 4 bases and J lost 4, with 11 bases in between. CDR3 DNA: TGTGCCAGCAGCCCTCGGGTGGGCACTGAAGCTTTCTTT. It is translated as CASSPRVGTEAFF.

The chain carries TRBV6-1 and TRBJ1-5; 8 nucleotides line up with TRBD1. The CDR3 is made up of 13 amino acids. Losses at the gene ends were 9 bases for V and 7 bases for J; bases not matched to a gene: 8. From germline, CDR1 is MNHNS and CDR2 SASEGT. CDR3 residues: CASAQGAEQPQHF. CDR3 nucleotides: TGTGCCAGTGCTCAGGGGGCAGAGCAGCCCCAGCATTTT.

The chain links TRBV27 to TRBJ2-7; D remains ambiguous. With 1 base removed from V and 2 bases from J, the gap between germline ends came to 6 bases. Germline V gives CDR1 MNHEY, CDR2 SMNVEV (reference sequence). The length of the CDR3 is 13 residues. The CDR3 nucleotides are TGTGCCAGCAGTTTATTCTCGACCTACGAGCAGTACTTC. Amino acid sequence: CASSLFSTYEQYF.

The rearrangement uses TRBV5-6 and TRBJ2-3, with D hard to call. The germline V gene has CDR1 SGHDT and CDR2 YYEEEE. V lost 5 bases to trimming and J lost 0 bases, with 4 bases between them. CDR3 size: 12 residues. DNA for the CDR3: TGTGCCAGCAGTTACAGCACAGATACGCAGTATTTT. Translation gives CASSYSTDTQYF.

The chain combines TRBV18 with TRBJ2-3, with a tentative D call TRBD2 (6 bases). CDR1 KGHSH and CDR2 LQKENI come from the germline V gene. With 5 bases removed from V and 3 bases from J, the gap between germline ends came to 15 bases. CDR3 length: 15 residues. The CDR3 coding sequence is TGTGCCAGCTCATCTCCGGGAGCGGAGACAGATACGCAGTATTTT. This sequence encodes CASSSPGAETDTQYF. Full variable domain (outside the CDR3, taken from reference TRBV18 and TRBJ2-3): NAGVMQNPRHLVRRRGQEARLRCSPMKGHSHVYWYRQLPEEGLKFMVYLQKENIIDESGMPKERFSAEFPKEGPSILRIQQVVRGDSAAYFCASSSPGAETDTQYFGPGTRLTVL.

The chain links TRBV28 to TRBJ1-2, with D possibly TRBD1 on 5 matching bases. Trimming removed 6 bases from V and 1 base from J, with 18 bases in between. CDR3 length: 16 amino acids. Germline loops: CDR1 MDHEN, CDR2 SYDVKM. The CDR3 region has the DNA TGTGCCAGCAGCCCAGTTCGGGGGGAGAGTAACTATGGCTACACCTTC. Translating it yields CASSPVRGESNYGYTF.

The V call is TRBV11-2, the J call TRBJ1-2; the D is unclear. Deletions cut 1 base from V and 5 bases from J, with 8 bases between. The CDR3 sequence is 13 residues long. Germline assignment: CDR1 SGHAT and CDR2 FQNNGV. The CDR3 coding sequence is TGTGCCAGCAGCTTAGGGAGCGTTTATGGCTACACCTTC. This sequence encodes CASSLGSVYGYTF.

This sequence joins TRBV30 and TRBJ1-5, with TRBD1 identical over 10 bases. The CDR3 consists of 15 residues. Trimming at V came to 3 bases and at J to 7 bases, leaving 9 bases not matched to a gene. Germline values: CDR1 GTSNPN, CDR2 SVGIG (reference sequence). Here the CDR3 reads CAWSPGQGTRQPQHF. The CDR3 DNA follows: TGTGCCTGGAGCCCGGGACAGGGGACCCGACAGCCCCAGCATTTT.

The chain links TRBV2 to TRBJ1-2, with TRBD1 as a possible D gene (5 bases). Germline CDR1 reads SNHLY; CDR2 reads FYNNEI. CDR3 length: 15 amino acids. V was pared by 6 bases and J by 2 bases, with 16 bases between. The CDR3 sequence is CASRERDFANYGYTF. CDR3 DNA sequence: TGTGCCAGCAGAGAACGGGACTTTGCAAACTATGGCTACACCTTC. Together with reference TRBV2 and TRBJ1-2, the CDR3 gives the full variable domain: EPEVTQTPSHQVTQMGQEVILRCVPISNHLYFYWYRQILGQKVEFLVSFYNNEISEKSEIFDDQFSVERPDGSNFTLKIRSTKLEDSAMYFCASRERDFANYGYTFGSGTRLTVV.

In this sample, this clone is medium-sized. The chain has TRBV2 and TRBJ2-1; 7 bases fit TRBD2. Germline values: CDR1 SNHLY, CDR2 FYNNEI. Losses at the gene ends were 2 bases for V and 2 bases for J; bases not matched to a gene: 0. The CDR3 is made up of 14 amino acids. As DNA, the CDR3 is TGTGCCAGCAGTGAACTAGCGGCCTACAATGAGCAGTTCTTC. It encodes CASSELAAYNEQFF.

This clone counts as medium-sized. The chain combines TRBV16 with TRBJ1-2, with D tentatively TRBD1 (5 bases). Germline CDR1 KGHSY, CDR2 FQNENV. The CDR3 totals 13 residues. V was cut by 3 bases and J by 6 bases, with 11 bases left in between. The CDR3 sequence is CASSHGALDGYTF. Written as DNA, the CDR3 is TGTGCCAGCAGCCATGGGGCATTGGATGGCTACACCTTC.

The chain joins TRBV13 to TRBJ2-5; 7 nucleotides line up with TRBD2. CDR3 size: 15 residues. The germline V gene encodes CDR1 PRHDT and CDR2 FYEKMQ (reference sequence). The V and J ends lost 0 bases and 3 bases, in that order; junction bases with no gene match: 4. CDR3: CASSLGGGMEETQYF. For the CDR3, the DNA is TGTGCCAGCAGCTTAGGCGGGGGGATGGAAGAGACCCAGTACTTC.

This clone was detected once. The chain carries TRBV5-4 and TRBJ2-5, with 7 bases fitting TRBD2. CDR1 and CDR2 from the germline V gene are SGHNT and YYREEE (reference sequence). The ends lost 1 base at V and 2 bases at J; junction bases unmatched: 5. The CDR3 runs to 15 residues. The CDR3 region is CASSLLGGFQETQYF. In nucleotides, the CDR3 is TGTGCCAGCAGCTTGCTCGGGGGGTTTCAAGAGACCCAGTACTTC.

This sequence joins TRBV15 and TRBJ1-2; D uncertain. This CDR3 is 13 amino acids long. CDR1 is LNHNV, CDR2 YYDKDF, per germline (reference sequence). Trimming pared 0 bases from V and 7 bases from J, leaving 9 bases between. The CDR3, as DNA: TGTGCCACCAGCAGAGACAGATCCCTTGGCTACACCTTC. Protein product: CATSRDRSLGYTF.

The gene calls are TRBV2 and TRBJ2-4; 9 bases match TRBD2. CDR3 length: 20 residues. J lost 11 bases, V lost 6 bases, and 29 bases had no gene match. CDR1 and CDR2 from the germline V gene are SNHLY and FYNNEI. This CDR3 reads CASRISRVPDSGGRAMVQYF. CDR3 sequence (DNA): TGTGCCAGCAGGATAAGCCGAGTGCCCGATAGCGGGGGAAGGGCAATGGTTCAGTACTTC.